The present entry profiles one T cell receptor (beta chain) with its context. In the authors' workflow: By means of reference gene primer amplification, nucleated cell counts were estimated. TCRdb's copy holds only in-frame clones and misses some; the assay was immunoSEQ multiplex PCR. V and J calls and clone size are those listed in that table; D and trimming were worked out from the DNA. In the table there are 150,000 or so clones, 70% to 85% of which are singletons. This sample stems from a study of blood T cell repertoires in COVID-19. About the study: COVID-19 samples from acute and convalescent phases originated in the United States, Italy and Spain.

The CDR3 spans 14 residues. Per the germline V gene, CDR1 is MNHNY and CDR2 is SVGAGI (reference sequence). Trimming took 6 bases from V and 1 from J, leaving 12 bases between them. Participants, 18 to 89 years old, spanned 25 or so US areas. Symptom resolution, clearance, or two negative PCRs marked donors in Cohort 3 as recovered. This clonotype originated in a man aged 50-59 years who had recovered from COVID-19. The V and J genes are TRBV6-6 and TRBJ1-1; D uncertain. The specimen was PBMCs or T cells enriched from blood (not recorded which). CDR3 loop: CASRTPGSNTEAFF. The DNA for the CDR3 is TGTGCCAGCAGGACCCCGGGTTCGAACACTGAAGCTTTCTTT.